Described below is a single T cell receptor (beta chain) sequence and its context. Its antigen remains unidentified. This entry comes from a study of cytomegalovirus exposure and HLA in healthy donors. Turning to the study itself: HLA-typed donors were the source of 83 million or so unique TCRs, which an early data release held. Findings and caveats of the study: Later on, analysis showed that most CMV-associated TCR beta chains appeared to be HLA-restricted.

The PCR ran on 60 Vbeta and 13 Jbeta primers. Measured with immunoSEQ multiplex PCR; TCRdb has only the in-frame clones, and not every one. Of some 150,000 clones in the sample, 70% were seen once. The CDR3 is 15 amino acids. Germline assignment: CDR1 MGHDK and CDR2 SYGVNS. Trimming removed 3 bases from V and 7 bases from J; junction bases left unmatched: 8. The TCR originated in a woman aged 60-75 years in good health and CMV-seropositive. J is TRBJ2-1 and V is TRBV25-1, with 8 bases matching TRBD2. The sample taken for sequencing was PBMCs. This CDR3 is CASSDTAGGRNEQFF. The CDR3 DNA follows: TGTGCCAGCAGTGATACGGCGGGAGGAAGGAATGAGCAGTTCTTC.